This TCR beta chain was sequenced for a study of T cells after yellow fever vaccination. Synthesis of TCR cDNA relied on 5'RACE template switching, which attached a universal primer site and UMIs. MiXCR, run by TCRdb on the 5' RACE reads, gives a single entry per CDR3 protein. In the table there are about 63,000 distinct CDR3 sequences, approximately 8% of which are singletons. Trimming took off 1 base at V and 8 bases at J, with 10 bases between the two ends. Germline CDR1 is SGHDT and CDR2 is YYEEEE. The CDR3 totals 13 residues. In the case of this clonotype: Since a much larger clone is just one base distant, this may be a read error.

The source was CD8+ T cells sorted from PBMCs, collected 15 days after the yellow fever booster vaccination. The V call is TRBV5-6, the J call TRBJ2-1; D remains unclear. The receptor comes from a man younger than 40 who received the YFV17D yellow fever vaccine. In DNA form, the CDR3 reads TGTGCCAGCAGCTTGTTCATGGACCATGAGCAGTTCTTC. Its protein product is CASSLFMDHEQFF.